Listed below are T cell receptor beta chains from one sample, sequenced in a study of OX40 agonist ivuxolimab in advanced cancers. Produced via immunoSEQ multiplex PCR; TCRdb's table is partial and in-frame only. Of tens of thousands of clones detected, roughly nine tenths appear once; the ten largest clones hold 4%. Sample: CD4+ or CD8+ T cells sorted from blood, taken in a trial of the OX40 agonist ivuxolimab. The receptors were sampled from an adult with an advanced solid tumor such as melanoma, head and neck, liver or kidney cancer. Each CDR3 is given with its conserved first and last residue. A D gene is named only where the DNA matches it firmly. Rows may omit the clone size; those that give it use once, few, many or a size class.

V	size	D	J	DNA	CDR3
TRBV2	NA	NA	TRBJ1-2	TGTGCCAGCAGTGACGAGAACTATGGCTACACCTTC	CASSDENYGYTF
TRBV5-1	NA	NA	TRBJ2-5	TGCGCCAGCAGCTTGGCCCAAGAGCAAGAGACCCAGTACTTC	CASSLAQEQETQYF
TRBV7-9	NA	TRBD1	TRBJ1-2	TGTGCCAGCAGCGTAGGACAGGGGGTAGGGGACGGCTACACCTTC	CASSVGQGVGDGYTF
TRBV15	once	TRBD2	TRBJ2-7	TGTGCCACCGGCGGAGGGGGGGCTAGCGGGAGTTACGAGCAGTACTTC	CATGGGGASGSYEQYF
TRBV6-1	NA	TRBD2	TRBJ2-1	TGTGCCAGTTATAGACCTAGCGGGGGTTACAATGAGCAGTTCTTC	CASYRPSGGYNEQFF
TRBV7-9	NA	NA	TRBJ2-7	TGTGCCAGCAGCACATCGGGACTGAGGTACGAGCAGTACTTC	CASSTSGLRYEQYF
TRBV5-1	NA	NA	TRBJ2-2	TGCGCCAGCAGCGCTCTACCAGGGGGGCGGCCCGGGGAGCTGTTTTTT	CASSALPGGRPGELFF
TRBV5-1	NA	NA	TRBJ2-5	TGCGCCAGCAGCTTCCCGGGATCAGGAGAGACCCAGTACTTC	CASSFPGSGETQYF
TRBV11-2	NA	NA	TRBJ2-7	TGTGCCAGCAGCTTAACTCTCGGAGGGTACGAGCAGTACTTC	CASSLTLGGYEQYF
TRBV11-3	few	TRBD1	TRBJ2-7	TGTGCCAGCAGTCGCCCGGGACAGGGGAGAAGGGAGCAGTACTTC	CASSRPGQGRREQYF
TRBV7-2	NA	NA	TRBJ2-7	TGTGCCAGCAGCTTAGTAGAGTCCTACGAGCAGTACTTC	CASSLVESYEQYF
TRBV11-2	NA	TRBD2	TRBJ2-7	TGTGCCAGCAGCCAGGATGCCGGGAGGTCCTACGAGCAGTACTTC	CASSQDAGRSYEQYF
TRBV7-2	once	NA	TRBJ1-5	TGTGCCAGCAGCTTAACTGGGGGGGGTCAGCCCCAGCATTTT	CASSLTGGGQPQHF
TRBV5-6	NA	TRBD2	TRBJ2-1	TGTGCCAGCAGCTTGGCCGGGAGTACTAGCGGGTTCTACAATGAGCAGTTCTTC	CASSLAGSTSGFYNEQFF
TRBV10-2	once	NA	TRBJ1-2	TGCGCCATCACGGACGGGCATGGCTACACCTTC	CAITDGHGYTF
TRBV6-5	NA	TRBD2	TRBJ2-5	TGTGCCAGCAGTTACCCTAGCGGGAGAGCTGGGGAGACCCAGTACTTC	CASSYPSGRAGETQYF
TRBV10-3	NA	NA	TRBJ2-2	TGTGCCATCAGTGAGGGGTTTGCGAACACCGGGGAGCTGTTTTTT	CAISEGFANTGELFF
TRBV6-1	NA	TRBD1	TRBJ1-1	TGTGCCAGCAGTACCAGAGACAGGGGAGGCACTGAAGCTTTCTTT	CASSTRDRGGTEAFF
TRBV10-3	NA	NA	TRBJ1-1	TGTGCCATCAGTGAAAGGAACACTGAAGCTTTCTTT	CAISERNTEAFF
TRBV6-5	NA	TRBD1	TRBJ1-1	TGTGCCAGCAGTTACTCGTTTGGGACAGGGAGGACTGAAGCTTTCTTT	CASSYSFGTGRTEAFF
TRBV9	NA	NA	TRBJ1-2	TGTGCCAGCAGCGGACAGGAGACTAACTATGGCTACACCTTC	CASSGQETNYGYTF
TRBV27	NA	TRBD1	TRBJ1-1	TGTGCCAGCAGTTTGACGGGACAGGGAATGAACACTGAAGCTTTCTTT	CASSLTGQGMNTEAFF
TRBV2	NA	NA	TRBJ1-5	TGTGCCAGCAGTGAATACCCGATACATCCCCAGCATTTT	CASSEYPIHPQHF
TRBV6-4	NA	NA	TRBJ1-1	TGTGCCAGCAATCAAGGGGCCGGCGCTTTCTTT	CASNQGAGAFF
TRBV28	NA	NA	TRBJ2-7	TGCGCGGTGGACGGAGGGGGCGAGCAGTACTTC	CAVDGGGEQYF
TRBV5-1	NA	TRBD2	TRBJ2-1	TGCGCCAGCAGCCCCGTGGGGGGGGAGCAGTTCTTC	CASSPVGGEQFF
TRBV7-2	NA	TRBD2	TRBJ2-1	TGTGCCAGCAGCGCACTAGCGAGATTCGACAATGAGCAGTTCTTC	CASSALARFDNEQFF
TRBV10-3	NA	NA	TRBJ1-2	TGTGCCATCAGAAAGGACATCAACGGCGGCTACACCTTC	CAIRKDINGGYTF
TRBV2	NA	NA	TRBJ1-4	TGTGCCAGCAGTTTTTTGGTCCCCTTCCTTGCAACTAATGAAAAACTGTTTTTT	CASSFLVPFLATNEKLFF
TRBV4-2	NA	TRBD2	TRBJ2-7	TGTGCCAGCAGCCAAGATAGCGGGAGCTCCTACGAGCAGTACTTC	CASSQDSGSSYEQYF
TRBV19	NA	NA	TRBJ2-3	TGTGCCAGTAGTATTGGTGCTGGGGCAGATACGCAGTATTTT	CASSIGAGADTQYF
TRBV11-3	NA	TRBD2	TRBJ2-1	TGTGCCAGCAGCTTAGTAGCGGGTGGATACAATGAGCAGTTCTTC	CASSLVAGGYNEQFF
TRBV5-6	once	TRBD2	TRBJ2-1	TGTGCCAGCAGCTTTTTTACTAGCGGCTCCTACAATGAGCAGTTCTTC	CASSFFTSGSYNEQFF
TRBV5-1	NA	NA	TRBJ1-1	TGCGCCAGCAGCTTTGTAGTAAACACTGAAGCTTTCTTT	CASSFVVNTEAFF
TRBV30	NA	TRBD2	TRBJ2-3	TGTGCCTGGAGTAAAACTAGCGGGCTCACAGATACGCAGTATTTT	CAWSKTSGLTDTQYF
TRBV7-9	NA	NA	TRBJ2-7	TGTGCCAGCAGCTTGGTTCCCTACGAGCAGTACTTC	CASSLVPYEQYF
TRBV2	once	TRBD1	TRBJ1-4	TGTGCCAGCGTTAGGGAGACAGGGGAGAATGAAAAACTGTTTTTT	CASVRETGENEKLFF
TRBV27	NA	TRBD2	TRBJ2-3	TGTGCCAGCAGTATCTCTGTTTTGTCTAGCGGGAGGCACACAGATACGCAGTATTTT	CASSISVLSSGRHTDTQYF
TRBV27	NA	NA	TRBJ2-7	TGTGCCAGCAGTTTATCGCGGCCCATGCTTAACGAGCAGTACTTC	CASSLSRPMLNEQYF
TRBV7-9	NA	NA	TRBJ2-3	TGTGCCAGCAGCTTCGGGGCCACAGATACGCAGTATTTT	CASSFGATDTQYF
TRBV27	NA	TRBD1	TRBJ1-5	TGTGCCAGCAGTTTAAGGGACAGGAATCAGCCCCAGCATTTT	CASSLRDRNQPQHF
TRBV19	once	NA	TRBJ1-1	TGTGCCAGTAGTTCAGGACTGTTCACTGAAGCTTTCTTT	CASSSGLFTEAFF
TRBV5-4	NA	NA	TRBJ1-2	TGTGCCAGTTCCGGGACGGCCAGCTATGGCTACACCTTC	CASSGTASYGYTF
TRBV5-4	NA	TRBD2	TRBJ2-3	TGTGCCAGCAGGTCGGGGACTAGCGTGACAGATACGCAGTATTTT	CASRSGTSVTDTQYF
TRBV5-1	NA	TRBD1	TRBJ1-5	TGCGCCAGCAGCGCCGGGACAGCAGGTAATCAGCCCCAGCATTTT	CASSAGTAGNQPQHF
TRBV9	NA	NA	TRBJ2-1	TGTGCCAGCAGCCCTGGGGGGGGCAACTCCTACAATGAGCAGTTCTTC	CASSPGGGNSYNEQFF
TRBV5-1	NA	TRBD1	TRBJ2-5	TGCGCCAGCAGCACGGGACAGGGGAACCAAGAGACCCAGTACTTC	CASSTGQGNQETQYF
TRBV28	NA	NA	TRBJ2-7	TGTGCCAGCAGTTTAATGCCGGGACTCCGAAGATACGAGCAGTACTTC	CASSLMPGLRRYEQYF
TRBV7-2	few	NA	TRBJ1-2	TGTGCCAGCAGCTTACGACGGGGGGCCGGCTATGGCTACACCTTC	CASSLRRGAGYGYTF
TRBV18	NA	NA	TRBJ1-2	TGTGCCAGCTCACCACGGGGGCTACTCTATGGCTACACCTTC	CASSPRGLLYGYTF
TRBV14	NA	NA	TRBJ1-4	TGTGCCAGCAGCCAAGGGGGGTCTGGTGAAAAACTGTTTTTT	CASSQGGSGEKLFF
TRBV28	NA	TRBD1	TRBJ2-3	TGTGCCAGCAGTACATACCCCAAGACAGGGGGCCGCACAGATACGCAGTATTTT	CASSTYPKTGGRTDTQYF
TRBV5-1	NA	NA	TRBJ1-4	TGCGCCAGCAGCTTGAGGGGGGCAACTAATGAAAAACTGTTTTTT	CASSLRGATNEKLFF
TRBV6-6	NA	TRBD1	TRBJ2-1	TGTGCCAGCAGACGACAGGGGGAGATTTACAATGAGCAGTTCTTC	CASRRQGEIYNEQFF
TRBV6-5	NA	NA	TRBJ2-1	TGTGCCAGCAGTTATAACCCTGACGGCGAGCAGTTCTTC	CASSYNPDGEQFF
TRBV18	NA	NA	TRBJ2-1	TGTGCCAACTCAAGAGACTCCGAGCAGTTCTTC	CANSRDSEQFF
TRBV27	NA	NA	TRBJ2-7	TGTGCCAGCAGTTTACGGGGTTACGAGCAGTACTTC	CASSLRGYEQYF
TRBV28	NA	TRBD1	TRBJ1-6	TGTGCCAGCAGTTCCTTCGACAGGGGGCGATATTCACCCCTCCACTTT	CASSSFDRGRYSPLHF
TRBV19	NA	NA	TRBJ1-5	TGTGCCAGTAGTTCGGACAGCTCAAAATGGCCCCAGCATTTT	CASSSDSSKWPQHF